The 11 T cell receptor beta chains below come from one sample, sequenced in a study of T cells in women clearing cervical HPV infection. This table comes from immunoSEQ multiplex PCR, and its TCRdb copy is limited to in-frame clones, with some not included. The sample's table shows approximately 15,000 clones. Source material: blood buffy coat. The receptor set was obtained from a woman aged 18-70 years with a cervical HPV16 infection that either progressed to CIN3+ or cleared (not recorded which).

Note on this clone: The junction and the germline gene differ at one end; a read error may be behind it. The read halts 3 residues ahead of the CDR3 end, with the missing end drawn from the germline J gene. Other DNA sequences in the sample encode the same CDR3. J is TRBJ1-3 and V is TRBV2, with D possibly TRBD1 on 5 matching bases. Germline CDR1 is SNHLY and CDR2 is FYNNEI. The CDR3 totals 16 residues. CDR3: CASRFQGEPSGNTIYF. The covered CDR3 bases are TGTGCCAGCAGGTTCCAGGGCGAGCCCTCTGGAAACACA.

Concerning this clone itself: The read falls 3 residues short of the CDR3 end, and the missing part is taken from the germline J gene. The chain is built from TRBV18 and TRBJ2-3, with 9 bases aligning to TRBD1. The CDR3 sequence is 13 residues long. CDR1 and CDR2 from the germline V gene are KGHSH and LQKENI. The part of the CDR3 DNA that was read is TGTGCCAGCTCACCAAGGACAGGGGAGACG. As protein: CASSPRTGET. The whole CDR3 reads CASSPRTGETQYF. Complete variable domain (other parts from reference TRBV18 and TRBJ2-3): NAGVMQNPRHLVRRRGQEARLRCSPMKGHSHVYWYRQLPEEGLKFMVYLQKENIIDESGMPKERFSAEFPKEGPSILRIQQVVRGDSAAYFCASSPRTGETQYFGPGTRLTVL.

Regarding this clone: The read comes to an end 3 residues before the CDR3 does, leaving the germline J gene to fill in the end. V is TRBV7-2 and J is TRBJ1-4, with 8 positions matching TRBD1. The CDR3 totals 13 residues. The germline V gene has CDR1 SGHTA and CDR2 FQGNSA. The CDR3 region is CASSTDRDSPLFF. Partial CDR3 DNA: TGTGCCAGCAGCACGGACAGGGATTCACCA.

Points on this clone: The read terminates 3 residues ahead of where the CDR3 ends, so the germline J gene completes it. The chain carries TRBV2 and TRBJ2-3, with 9 bases aligning to TRBD2. The CDR3 length is 15 residues. CDR1 is SNHLY, CDR2 FYNNEI, per germline. V dropped 2 bases and J dropped 7; count of bases not matched to a gene: 7. Incomplete CDR3 DNA: TGTGCCAGCAGTGAAAGCGGGGGGCCCTTGTATACG. Its protein is CASSESGGPLYT. The CDR3 in its entirety is CASSESGGPLYTQYF.

A remark on this clone: The sequence runs out 3 residues before the end of the CDR3; the remainder is reconstructed from the germline J gene. The chain has TRBV5-1 and TRBJ1-1, with D unclear. Germline V lookup: CDR1 SGHRS, CDR2 YFSETQ. Trimming shortened V by 2 bases and J by 2 bases, and 10 bases separated the two germline ends. CDR3 length equals 14 residues. The sequenced CDR3 bases are TGCGCCAGCAGCTTAAGCTCTGCAAACACTGAA. Translation gives CASSLSSANTE. The CDR3 reads in full as CASSLSSANTEAFF.

A word on this clone: The CDR3 end falls 3 residues outside the read, so it is completed with the germline J gene. This sequence joins TRBV10-3 and TRBJ2-3; TRBD2 aligns across 7 bases. Germline CDR1 is ENHRY and CDR2 is SYGVKD. The CDR3 length is 13 residues. The part of the CDR3 DNA that was read is TGTGCCATCAGGGCGGGAGAAAATCAGCCG. Its protein is CAIRAGENQP. The full CDR3 protein reads CAIRAGENQPQYF.

On this clone itself: The junction shows a germline mismatch at one end, possibly a read error. The read is 3 residues too short to cover the CDR3 end, so that end is filled in from the germline J gene. The rearrangement joins TRBV4-2 to TRBJ2-2, with 7 bases lining up with TRBD1. Germline loops: CDR1 LGHNA, CDR2 YNFKEQ. This CDR3 contains 18 residues. The CDR3 DNA, read in part, is TGCGCCAGCAGCCAAGATCTTATAGGGGGCGGTTACACCGGGGAG. The encoded protein is CASSQDLIGGGYTGE. From start to end, the CDR3 is CASSQDLIGGGYTGELFF.

In regard to this clone: With the read ending 3 residues before the CDR3 end, the germline J gene is used to fill in that end. The chain uses TRBV6-2 or TRBV6-3 and TRBJ1-1; the D gene is possibly TRBD1 (5 bases). The V end lost 8 bases, the J end lost 3 bases, and 19 bases lay between the germline ends. This CDR3 comprises 15 residues. Per the germline V gene, CDR1 is MNHEY and CDR2 is SVGEGT. CDR3 bases read: TGTGCCAGCGCCACTTACGGGGGATCGGACACTGAA. It is translated as CASATYGGSDTE. The complete CDR3 sequence is CASATYGGSDTEAFF.

Remarks on this clone: With the read ending 3 residues before the CDR3 end, the germline J gene is used to fill in that end. The V and J genes are TRBV12-3 or TRBV12-4 and TRBJ2-5; 16 nucleotides agree with TRBD2. CDR3 length: 17 residues. Trimming took 4 bases from V and 4 from J; bases not matched to a gene: 6. CDR3 DNA (partial): TGTGCCAGCAGTTCCGGGACTAGCGGGGGGGCCGTAGAGACC. It translates to CASSSGTSGGAVET. The entire CDR3 protein is CASSSGTSGGAVETQYF.

A word on this clone: The read terminates 3 residues before the CDR3 end, so the remaining end is supplied by the germline J gene. This rearrangement joins TRBV19 to TRBJ2-7, with TRBD1 matching 9 bases. J was trimmed by 6 bases and V by 3 bases; bases with no gene match: 9. This CDR3 comprises 15 residues. From germline, CDR1 is LNHDA and CDR2 SQIVND (reference sequence). Incomplete CDR3 DNA: TGTGCCAGTAGTATCCCCGGGACAGGGCCCCTCGAG. Its protein is CASSIPGTGPLE. The CDR3 in its entirety is CASSIPGTGPLEQYF.

CDR3 region: CASSLGGAGTEAFF. The CDR3 DNA, read in part, is TGTGCCAGCAGCCTCGGGGGGGCCGGCACTGAA. The rearrangement uses TRBV7-9 and TRBJ1-1; tentatively, D is TRBD1 (6 bases). The read finishes 3 residues shy of the CDR3 end, and the germline J gene is used to complete it. Germline lookup yields CDR1 SEHNR and CDR2 FQNEAQ (reference sequence). The CDR3 consists of 14 residues. Trimming took 5 bases from V and 4 from J, leaving 14 bases between them. The full variable domain, with the rest looked up from reference TRBV7-9 and TRBJ1-1, is DTGVSQNPRHKITKRGQNVTFRCDPISEHNRLYWYRQTLGQGPEFLTYFQNEAQLEKSRLLSDRFSAERPKGSFSTLEIQRTEQGDSAMYLCASSLGGAGTEAFFGQGTRLTVV.